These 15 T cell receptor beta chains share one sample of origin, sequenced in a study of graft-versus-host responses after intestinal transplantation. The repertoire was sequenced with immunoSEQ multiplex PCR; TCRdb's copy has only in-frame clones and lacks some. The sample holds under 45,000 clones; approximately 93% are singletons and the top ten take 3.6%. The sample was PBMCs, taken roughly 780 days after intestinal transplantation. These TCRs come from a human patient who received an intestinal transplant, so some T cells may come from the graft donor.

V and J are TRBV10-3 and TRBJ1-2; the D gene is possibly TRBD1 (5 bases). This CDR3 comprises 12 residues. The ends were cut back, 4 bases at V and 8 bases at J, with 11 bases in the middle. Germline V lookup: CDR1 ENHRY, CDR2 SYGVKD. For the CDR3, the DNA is TGTGCCATCAGTGTTGAAGACAGCGGCTACACCTTC. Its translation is CAISVEDSGYTF.

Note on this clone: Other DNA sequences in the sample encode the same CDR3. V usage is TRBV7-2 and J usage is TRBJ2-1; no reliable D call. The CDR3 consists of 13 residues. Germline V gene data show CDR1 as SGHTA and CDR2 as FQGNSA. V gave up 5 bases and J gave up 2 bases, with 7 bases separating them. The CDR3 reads CASSPGTYNEQFF. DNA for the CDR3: TGTGCCAGCAGCCCCGGAACCTACAATGAGCAGTTCTTC.

The CDR3 DNA reads TGCGCCAGCAGCGCGGGACTAGCGGGAGGGCTTACAGATACGCAGTATTTT. Translating gives CASSAGLAGGLTDTQYF. The chain recombines TRBV10-1 with TRBJ2-3; 16 bases align to TRBD2. The V gene end was trimmed by 6 bases and the J gene end by 3 bases; junction bases not matched to a gene: 6. The CDR3 spans 17 residues. Looked up from germline, CDR1 is WNHNN and CDR2 is SYGVQD (reference sequence).

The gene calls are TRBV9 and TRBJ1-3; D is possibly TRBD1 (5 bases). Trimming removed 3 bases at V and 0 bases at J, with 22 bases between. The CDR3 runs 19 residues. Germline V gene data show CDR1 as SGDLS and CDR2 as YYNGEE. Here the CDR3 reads CASSGRRTGTVLSGNTIYF. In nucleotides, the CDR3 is TGTGCCAGCAGCGGGAGACGGACCGGGACGGTACTCTCTGGAAACACCATATATTTT. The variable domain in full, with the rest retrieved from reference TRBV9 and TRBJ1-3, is DSGVTQTPKHLITATGQRVTLRCSPRSGDLSVYWYQQSLDQGLQFLIQYYNGEERAKGNILERFSAQQFPDLHSELNLSSLELGDSALYFCASSGRRTGTVLSGNTIYFGEGSWLTVV.

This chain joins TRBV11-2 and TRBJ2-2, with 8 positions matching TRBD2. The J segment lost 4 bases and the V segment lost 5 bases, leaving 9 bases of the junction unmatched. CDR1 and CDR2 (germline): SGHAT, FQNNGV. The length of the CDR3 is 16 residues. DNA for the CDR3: TGTGCCAGCAGCATCGTTAGCGGGGTACTCACCGGGGAGCTGTTTTTT. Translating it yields CASSIVSGVLTGELFF. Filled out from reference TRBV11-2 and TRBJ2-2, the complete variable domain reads EAGVAQSPRYKIIEKRQSVAFWCNPISGHATLYWYQQILGQGPKLLIQFQNNGVVDDSQLPKDRFSAERLKGVDSTLKIQPAKLEDSAVYLCASSIVSGVLTGELFFGEGSRLTVL.

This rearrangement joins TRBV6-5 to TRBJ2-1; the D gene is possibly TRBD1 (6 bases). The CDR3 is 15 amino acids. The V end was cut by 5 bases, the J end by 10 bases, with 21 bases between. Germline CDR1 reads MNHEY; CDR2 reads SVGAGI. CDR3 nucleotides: TGTGCCAGCAGTGGGTTTCAGGGGAATCTTGCCGAGCAGTTCTTC. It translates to CASSGFQGNLAEQFF.

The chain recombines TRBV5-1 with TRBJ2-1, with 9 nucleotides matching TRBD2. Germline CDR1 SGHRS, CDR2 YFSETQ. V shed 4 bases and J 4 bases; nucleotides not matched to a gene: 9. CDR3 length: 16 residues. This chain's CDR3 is CASSLGSGGRYNEQFF. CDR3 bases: TGCGCCAGCAGCCTAGGTAGCGGGGGACGATACAATGAGCAGTTCTTC.

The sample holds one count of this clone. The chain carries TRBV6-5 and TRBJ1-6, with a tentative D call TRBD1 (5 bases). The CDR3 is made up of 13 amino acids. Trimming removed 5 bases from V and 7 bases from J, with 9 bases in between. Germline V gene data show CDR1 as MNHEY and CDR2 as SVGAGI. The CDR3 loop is CASSDRVNSPLHF. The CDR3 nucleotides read TGTGCCAGCAGTGACAGAGTAAATTCACCCCTCCACTTT.

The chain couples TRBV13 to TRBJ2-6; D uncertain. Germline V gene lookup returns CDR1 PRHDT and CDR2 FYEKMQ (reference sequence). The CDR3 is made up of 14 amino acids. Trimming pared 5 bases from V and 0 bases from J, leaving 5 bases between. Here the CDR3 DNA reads TGTGCCAGCAGCCGAAGCTCTGGGGCCAACGTCCTGACTTTC. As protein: CASSRSSGANVLTF.

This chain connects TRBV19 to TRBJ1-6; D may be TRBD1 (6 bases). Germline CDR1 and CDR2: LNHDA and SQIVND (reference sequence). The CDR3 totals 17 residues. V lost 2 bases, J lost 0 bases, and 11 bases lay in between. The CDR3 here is CASSISTGSSYNSPLHF. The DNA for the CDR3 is TGTGCCAGTAGTATATCAACAGGGAGCTCCTATAATTCACCCCTCCACTTT. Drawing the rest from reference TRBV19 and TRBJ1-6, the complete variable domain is DGGITQSPKYLFRKEGQNVTLSCEQNLNHDAMYWYRQDPGQGLRLIYYSQIVNDFQKGDIAEGYSVSREKKESFPLTVTSAQKNPTAFYLCASSISTGSSYNSPLHFGNGTRLTVT.

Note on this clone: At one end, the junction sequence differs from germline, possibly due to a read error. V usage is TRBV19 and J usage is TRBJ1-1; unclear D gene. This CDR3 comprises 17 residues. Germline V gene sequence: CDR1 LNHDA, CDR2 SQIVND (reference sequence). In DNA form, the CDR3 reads TGTGCCAGTAGAATAGAGGCGGGCCGTCCTAGGGACACTGAAGCTTTCTTT. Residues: CASRIEAGRPRDTEAFF.

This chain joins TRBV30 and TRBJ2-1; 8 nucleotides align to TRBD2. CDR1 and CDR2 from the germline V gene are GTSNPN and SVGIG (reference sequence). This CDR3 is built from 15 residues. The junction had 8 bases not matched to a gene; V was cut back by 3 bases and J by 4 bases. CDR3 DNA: TGTGCCTGGAGCGGTCTCAGCGGGAGTTACAATGAGCAGTTCTTC. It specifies CAWSGLSGSYNEQFF.

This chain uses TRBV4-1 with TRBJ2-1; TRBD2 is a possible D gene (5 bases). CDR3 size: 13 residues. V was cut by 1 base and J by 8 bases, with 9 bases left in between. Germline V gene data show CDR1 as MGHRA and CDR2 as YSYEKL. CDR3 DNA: TGCGCCAGCAGCCAAGGCCCGGAGGATGAGCAGTTCTTC. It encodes CASSQGPEDEQFF.

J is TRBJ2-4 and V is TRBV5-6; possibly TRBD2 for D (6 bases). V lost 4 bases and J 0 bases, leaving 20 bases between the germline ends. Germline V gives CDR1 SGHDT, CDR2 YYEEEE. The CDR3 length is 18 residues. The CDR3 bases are TGTGCCAGCAGCGCGGGACCCGAGGGGTGGGTAGCCAAAAACATTCAGTACTTC. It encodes CASSAGPEGWVAKNIQYF.

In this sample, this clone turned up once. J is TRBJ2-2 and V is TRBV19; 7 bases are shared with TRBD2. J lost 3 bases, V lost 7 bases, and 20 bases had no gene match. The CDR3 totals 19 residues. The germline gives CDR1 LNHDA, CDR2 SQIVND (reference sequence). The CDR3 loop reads CASKKSNLAAGFHTGELFF. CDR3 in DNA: TGTGCCAGTAAAAAATCCAATTTGGCAGCGGGATTTCACACCGGGGAGCTGTTTTTT.